This T cell receptor beta chain was profiled in a study of blood T cell repertoires in COVID-19. Whole-study context: Some COVID-19 samples were acute and others convalescent; all came from the United States, Italy and Spain.

V dropped 2 bases and J dropped 0; count of bases not matched to a gene: 4. The CDR3 covers 16 residues. Germline CDR1 reads LNHDA; CDR2 reads SQIVND (reference sequence). Donors of Cohort 3 who recovered were those that had two negative PCRs, clearance, or symptom resolution. Libraries were prepared by immunoSEQ multiplex PCR; TCRdb keeps only in-frame clonotypes and omits some of them. The sample yields over 300,000 clones, around nine tenths seen once. The chain recombines TRBV19 with TRBJ1-3; 7 bases match TRBD1. This sequence was found in a middle-aged woman who had recovered from COVID-19. The sample consisted of PBMCs or T cells enriched from blood (not recorded which). The CDR3 reads CASSIIGTASGNTIYF. Here the CDR3 DNA reads TGTGCCAGTAGTATAATCGGGACAGCCTCTGGAAACACCATATATTTT.